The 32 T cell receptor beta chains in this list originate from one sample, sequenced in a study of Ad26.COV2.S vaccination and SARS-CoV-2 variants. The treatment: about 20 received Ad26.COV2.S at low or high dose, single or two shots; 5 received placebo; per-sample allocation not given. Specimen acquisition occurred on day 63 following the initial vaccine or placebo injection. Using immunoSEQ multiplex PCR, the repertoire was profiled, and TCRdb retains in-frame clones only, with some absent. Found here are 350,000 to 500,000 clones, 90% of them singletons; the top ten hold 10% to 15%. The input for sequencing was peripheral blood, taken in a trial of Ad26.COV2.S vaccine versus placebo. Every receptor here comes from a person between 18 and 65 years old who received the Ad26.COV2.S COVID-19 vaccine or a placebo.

CDR3 in DNA: TGCGCCAGCAGTGAGTATTGGAATCAGCCCCAGCATTTT. Its protein product is CASSEYWNQPQHF. This rearrangement joins TRBV10-2 to TRBJ1-5; D ambiguous. Trimming shortened V by 1 base and J by 4 bases, and 5 bases separated the two germline ends. The germline V gene has CDR1 WSHSY and CDR2 SAAADI. The CDR3 consists of 13 residues.

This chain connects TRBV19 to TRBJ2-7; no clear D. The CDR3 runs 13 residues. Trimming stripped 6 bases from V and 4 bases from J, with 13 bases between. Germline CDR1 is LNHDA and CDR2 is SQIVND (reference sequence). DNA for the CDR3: TGTGCCAGTAGGTCAAGCGCCAGATACGAGCAGTACTTC. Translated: CASRSSARYEQYF.

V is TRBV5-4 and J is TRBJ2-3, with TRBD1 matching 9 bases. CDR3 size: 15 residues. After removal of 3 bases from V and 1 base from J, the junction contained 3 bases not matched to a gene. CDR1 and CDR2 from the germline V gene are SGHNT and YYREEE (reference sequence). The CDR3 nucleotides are TGTGCCAGCAGCTCGGGACAGGGTCGCACAGATACGCAGTATTTT. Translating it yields CASSSGQGRTDTQYF.

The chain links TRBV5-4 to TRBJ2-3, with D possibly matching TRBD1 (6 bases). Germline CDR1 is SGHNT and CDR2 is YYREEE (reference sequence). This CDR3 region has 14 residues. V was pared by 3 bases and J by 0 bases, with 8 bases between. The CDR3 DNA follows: TGTGCCAGCAGCTGGGACACAAGCACAGATACGCAGTATTTT. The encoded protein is CASSWDTSTDTQYF.

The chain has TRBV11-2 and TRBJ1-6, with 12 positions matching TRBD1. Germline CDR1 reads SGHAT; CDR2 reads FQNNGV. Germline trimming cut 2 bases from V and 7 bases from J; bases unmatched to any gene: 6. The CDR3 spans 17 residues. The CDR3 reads CASSLQGTGGRNSPLHF. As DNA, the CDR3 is TGTGCCAGCAGCTTACAAGGGACAGGGGGCCGCAATTCACCCCTCCACTTT. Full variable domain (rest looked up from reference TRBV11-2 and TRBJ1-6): EAGVAQSPRYKIIEKRQSVAFWCNPISGHATLYWYQQILGQGPKLLIQFQNNGVVDDSQLPKDRFSAERLKGVDSTLKIQPAKLEDSAVYLCASSLQGTGGRNSPLHFGNGTRLTVT.

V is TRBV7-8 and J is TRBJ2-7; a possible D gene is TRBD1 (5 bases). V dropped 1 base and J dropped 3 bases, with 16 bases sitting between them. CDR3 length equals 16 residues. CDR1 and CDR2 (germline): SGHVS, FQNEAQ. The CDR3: CASSLEAGLIVYEQYF. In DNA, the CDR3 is TGTGCCAGCAGCTTAGAGGCAGGGTTAATTGTCTACGAGCAGTACTTC. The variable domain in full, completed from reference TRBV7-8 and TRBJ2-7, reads GAGVSQSPRYKVAKRGQDVALRCDPISGHVSLFWYQQALGQGPEFLTYFQNEAQLDKSGLPSDRFFAERPEGSVSTLKIQRTQQEDSAVYLCASSLEAGLIVYEQYFGPGTRLTVT.

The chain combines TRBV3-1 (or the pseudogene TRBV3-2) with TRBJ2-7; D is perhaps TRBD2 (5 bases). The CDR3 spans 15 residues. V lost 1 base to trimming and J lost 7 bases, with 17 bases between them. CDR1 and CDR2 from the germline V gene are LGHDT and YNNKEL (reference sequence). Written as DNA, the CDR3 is TGTGCCAGCAGCCAAGGTCCTAGCTCCTTGAGGGAGCAGTACTTC. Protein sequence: CASSQGPSSLREQYF.

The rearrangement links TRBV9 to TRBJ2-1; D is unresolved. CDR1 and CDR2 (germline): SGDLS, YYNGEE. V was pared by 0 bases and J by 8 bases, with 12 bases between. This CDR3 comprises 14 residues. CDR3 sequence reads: CASSVAGVGDEQFF. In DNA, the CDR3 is TGTGCCAGCAGCGTAGCTGGCGTCGGCGATGAGCAGTTCTTC.

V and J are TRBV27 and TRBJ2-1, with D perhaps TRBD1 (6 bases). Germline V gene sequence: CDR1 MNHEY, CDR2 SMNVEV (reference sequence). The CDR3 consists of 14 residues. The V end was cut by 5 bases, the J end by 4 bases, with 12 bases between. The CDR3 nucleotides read TGTGCCAGCAGTCTCTCCAGGGGTTACAATGAGCAGTTCTTC. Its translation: CASSLSRGYNEQFF.

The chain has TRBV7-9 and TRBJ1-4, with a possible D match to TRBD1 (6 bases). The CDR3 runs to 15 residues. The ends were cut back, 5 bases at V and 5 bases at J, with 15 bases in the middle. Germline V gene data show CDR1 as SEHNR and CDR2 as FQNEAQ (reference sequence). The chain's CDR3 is CASSRPRGGNEKLFF. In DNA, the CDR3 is TGTGCCAGCAGCCGCCCTAGGGGGGGCAATGAAAAACTGTTTTTT.

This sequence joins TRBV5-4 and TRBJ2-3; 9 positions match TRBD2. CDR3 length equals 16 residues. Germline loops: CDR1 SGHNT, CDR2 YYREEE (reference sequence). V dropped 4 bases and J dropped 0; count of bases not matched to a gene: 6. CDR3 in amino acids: CASSARLAASTDTQYF. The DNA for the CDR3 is TGTGCCAGCAGCGCCCGACTAGCGGCTAGCACAGATACGCAGTATTTT.

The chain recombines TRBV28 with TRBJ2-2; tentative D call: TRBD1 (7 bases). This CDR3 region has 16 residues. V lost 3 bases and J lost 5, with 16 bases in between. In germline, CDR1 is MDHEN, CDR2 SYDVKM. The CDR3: CASSFSSRGRTGELFF. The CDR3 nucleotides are TGTGCCAGCAGTTTTTCTTCCAGGGGGAGGACCGGGGAGCTGTTTTTT.

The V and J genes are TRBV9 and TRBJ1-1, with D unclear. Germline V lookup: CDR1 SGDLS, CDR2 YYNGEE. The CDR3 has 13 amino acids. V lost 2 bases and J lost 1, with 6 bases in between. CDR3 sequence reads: CASSVHANTEAFF. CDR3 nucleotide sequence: TGTGCCAGCAGCGTCCACGCGAACACTGAAGCTTTCTTT.

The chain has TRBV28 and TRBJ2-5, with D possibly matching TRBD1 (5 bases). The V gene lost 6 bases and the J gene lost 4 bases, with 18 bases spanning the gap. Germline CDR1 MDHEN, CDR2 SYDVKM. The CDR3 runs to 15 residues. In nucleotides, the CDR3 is TGTGCCAGCAGGGGGCGGAAACGGACGTTAGAGACCCAGTACTTC. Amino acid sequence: CASRGRKRTLETQYF.

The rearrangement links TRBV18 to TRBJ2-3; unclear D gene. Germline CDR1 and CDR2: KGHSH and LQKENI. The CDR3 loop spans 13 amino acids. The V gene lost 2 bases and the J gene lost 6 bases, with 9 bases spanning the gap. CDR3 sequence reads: CASSPLPLDTQYF. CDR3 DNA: TGTGCCAGCTCACCATTGCCGCTCGATACGCAGTATTTT.

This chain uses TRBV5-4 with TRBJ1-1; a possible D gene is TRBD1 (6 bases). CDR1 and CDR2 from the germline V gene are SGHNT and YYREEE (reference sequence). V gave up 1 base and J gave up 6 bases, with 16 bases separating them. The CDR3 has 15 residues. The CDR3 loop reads CASSLSPGEESEAFF. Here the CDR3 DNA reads TGTGCCAGCAGCTTGAGTCCAGGGGAAGAGTCTGAAGCTTTCTTT.

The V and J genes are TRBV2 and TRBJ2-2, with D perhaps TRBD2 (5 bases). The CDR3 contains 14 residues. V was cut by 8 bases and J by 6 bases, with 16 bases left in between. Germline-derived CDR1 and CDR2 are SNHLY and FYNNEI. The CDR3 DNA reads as TGTGCCAGCTTACCGGGGAATGGGGCCGGGGAGCTGTTTTTT. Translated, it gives CASLPGNGAGELFF.

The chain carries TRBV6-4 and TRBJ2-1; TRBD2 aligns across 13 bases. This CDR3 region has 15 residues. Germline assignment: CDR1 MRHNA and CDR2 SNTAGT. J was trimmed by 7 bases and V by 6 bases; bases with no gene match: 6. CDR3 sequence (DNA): TGTGCCAGCAGCGCACTAGCGGGAGGGCCTAATGAGCAGTTCTTC. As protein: CASSALAGGPNEQFF.

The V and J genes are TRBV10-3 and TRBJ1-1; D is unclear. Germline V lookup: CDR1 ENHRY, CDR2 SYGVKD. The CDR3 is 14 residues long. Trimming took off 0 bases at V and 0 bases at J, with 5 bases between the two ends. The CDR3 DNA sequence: TGTGCCATCAGTGAGTCGCAAATGAACACTGAAGCTTTCTTT. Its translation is CAISESQMNTEAFF.

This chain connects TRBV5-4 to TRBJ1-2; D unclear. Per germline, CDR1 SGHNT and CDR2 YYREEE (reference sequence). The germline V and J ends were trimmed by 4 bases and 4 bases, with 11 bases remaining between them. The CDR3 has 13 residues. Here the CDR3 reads CASSPSTRYGYTF. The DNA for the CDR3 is TGTGCCAGCAGCCCCTCGACGCGCTATGGCTACACCTTC.

This CDR3 is CASSPWVPQETYNEQFF. CDR3 nucleotides: TGTGCCAGCAGTCCCTGGGTTCCGCAGGAAACCTACAATGAGCAGTTCTTC. This chain connects TRBV6-2 or TRBV6-3 to TRBJ2-1, with D uncertain. V gave up 5 bases and J gave up 2 bases, with 19 bases separating them. This CDR3 is built from 17 residues. Germline-derived CDR1 and CDR2 are MNHEY and SVGEGT.

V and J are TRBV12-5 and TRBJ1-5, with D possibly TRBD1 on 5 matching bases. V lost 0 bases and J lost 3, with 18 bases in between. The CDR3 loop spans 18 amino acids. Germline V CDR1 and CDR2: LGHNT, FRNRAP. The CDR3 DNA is TGTGCTAGTGGTTTGGTTTCGGGGCAGGGAATGATCAATCAGCCCCAGCATTTT. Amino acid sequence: CASGLVSGQGMINQPQHF.

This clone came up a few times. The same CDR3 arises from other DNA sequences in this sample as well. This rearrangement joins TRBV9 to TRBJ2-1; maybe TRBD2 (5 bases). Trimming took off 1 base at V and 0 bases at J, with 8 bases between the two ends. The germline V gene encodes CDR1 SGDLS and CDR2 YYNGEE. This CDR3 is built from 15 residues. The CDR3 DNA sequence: TGTGCCAGCAGCGTAAGTGGGAGCTCCTACAATGAGCAGTTCTTC. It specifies CASSVSGSSYNEQFF.

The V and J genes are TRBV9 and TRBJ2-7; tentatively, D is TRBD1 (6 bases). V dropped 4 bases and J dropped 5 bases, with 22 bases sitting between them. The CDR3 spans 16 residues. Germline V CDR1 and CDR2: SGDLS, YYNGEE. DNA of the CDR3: TGTGCCAGCAGCTTCAACAGGGACGGGCTGAGGCACGAGCAGTACTTC. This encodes CASSFNRDGLRHEQYF. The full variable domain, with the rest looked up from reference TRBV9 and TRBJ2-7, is DSGVTQTPKHLITATGQRVTLRCSPRSGDLSVYWYQQSLDQGLQFLIQYYNGEERAKGNILERFSAQQFPDLHSELNLSSLELGDSALYFCASSFNRDGLRHEQYFGPGTRLTVT.

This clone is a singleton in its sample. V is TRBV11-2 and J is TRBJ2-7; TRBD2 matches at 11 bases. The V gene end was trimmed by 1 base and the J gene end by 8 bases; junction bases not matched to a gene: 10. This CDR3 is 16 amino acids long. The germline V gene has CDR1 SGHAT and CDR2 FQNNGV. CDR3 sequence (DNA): TGTGCCAGCAGCTTAGGACCGGGACTAGCGGTTTTGAAGCAGTACTTC. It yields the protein CASSLGPGLAVLKQYF.

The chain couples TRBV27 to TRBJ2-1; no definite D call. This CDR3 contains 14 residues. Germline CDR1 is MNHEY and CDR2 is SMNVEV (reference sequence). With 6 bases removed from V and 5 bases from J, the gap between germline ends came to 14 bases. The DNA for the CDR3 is TGTGCCAGCAGCCCCACTTTCGCACACAATGAGCAGTTCTTC. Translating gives CASSPTFAHNEQFF.

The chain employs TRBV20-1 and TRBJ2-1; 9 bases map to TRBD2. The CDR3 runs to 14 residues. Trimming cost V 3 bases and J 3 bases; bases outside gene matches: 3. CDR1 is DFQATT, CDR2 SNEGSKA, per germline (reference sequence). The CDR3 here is CSASLAGYYNEQFF. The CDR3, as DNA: TGCAGTGCTAGTCTAGCGGGATACTACAATGAGCAGTTCTTC.

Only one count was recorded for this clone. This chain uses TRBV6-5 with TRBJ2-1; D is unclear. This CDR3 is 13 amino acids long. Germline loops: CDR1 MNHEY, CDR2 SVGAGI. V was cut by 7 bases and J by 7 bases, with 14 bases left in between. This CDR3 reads CASIRGAPNEQFF. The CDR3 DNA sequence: TGTGCCAGCATTCGAGGAGCGCCTAATGAGCAGTTCTTC.

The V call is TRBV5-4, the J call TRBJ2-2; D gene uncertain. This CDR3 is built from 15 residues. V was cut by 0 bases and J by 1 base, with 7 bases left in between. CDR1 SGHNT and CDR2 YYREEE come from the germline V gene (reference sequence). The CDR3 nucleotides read TGTGCCAGCAGCTTGGCCAATATGAACACCGGGGAGCTGTTTTTT. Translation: CASSLANMNTGELFF.

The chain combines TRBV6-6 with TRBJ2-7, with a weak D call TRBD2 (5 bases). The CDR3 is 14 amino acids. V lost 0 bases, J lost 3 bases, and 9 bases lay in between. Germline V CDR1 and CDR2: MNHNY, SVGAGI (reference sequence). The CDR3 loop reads CASSYSREGYEQYF. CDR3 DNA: TGTGCCAGCAGTTACTCCCGTGAGGGCTACGAGCAGTACTTC.

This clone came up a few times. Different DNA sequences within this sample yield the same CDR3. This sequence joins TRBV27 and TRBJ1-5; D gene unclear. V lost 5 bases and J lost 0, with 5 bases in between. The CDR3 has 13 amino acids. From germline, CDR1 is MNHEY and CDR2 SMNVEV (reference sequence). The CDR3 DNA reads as TGTGCCAGCAGTAGTGATAGCAATCAGCCCCAGCATTTT. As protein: CASSSDSNQPQHF.

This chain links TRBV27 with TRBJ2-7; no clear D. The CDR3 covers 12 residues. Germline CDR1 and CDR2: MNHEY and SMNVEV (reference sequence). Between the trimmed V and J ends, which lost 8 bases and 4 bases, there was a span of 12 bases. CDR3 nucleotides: TGTGCCAGCCGTGCTCGTACTTACGAGCAGTACTTC. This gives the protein CASRARTYEQYF.